Following are 26 T cell receptor beta chains from one sample sequenced in a study of glioma-infiltrating T cells after dendritic cell vaccination. This sample's time point: after dendritic cell vaccination, including at tumor progression/relapse. Assay used: immunoSEQ multiplex PCR; TCRdb lists only in-frame clones, some missing. The sample contains 20,000 to 30,000 clones, just under 90% of which appear only once. The starting material was blood, obtained after dendritic cell vaccination. The source of these receptors is a human donor with glioblastoma.

V and J are TRBV6-5 and TRBJ1-3; D uncertain. The V and J ends lost 6 bases and 0 bases respectively, with 12 bases between them. Germline CDR1 MNHEY, CDR2 SVGAGI. The CDR3 runs to 15 residues. The CDR3 spells CASSPTDNSGNTIYF. In DNA form, the CDR3 reads TGTGCCAGCAGCCCCACCGACAACTCTGGAAACACCATATATTTT.

This sequence joins TRBV5-4 and TRBJ2-5; perhaps TRBD1 as D (5 bases). The V end was cut by 2 bases, the J end by 2 bases, with 7 bases between. This CDR3 is 13 amino acids long. Germline CDR1 and CDR2: SGHNT and YYREEE (reference sequence). The CDR3 nucleotides are TGTGCCAGCAGCTTTGGACAACAAGAGACCCAGTACTTC. Amino acids: CASSFGQQETQYF.

The rearrangement joins TRBV11-2 to TRBJ1-6; 9 nucleotides align to TRBD1. Germline CDR1 is SGHAT and CDR2 is FQNNGV. Germline trimming cut 4 bases from V and 15 bases from J; bases unmatched to any gene: 10. This CDR3 contains 14 residues. CDR3 nucleotides: TGTGCCAGCAGCTCCATAAAACAGGGGGCTCACCTCCACTTT. Protein product: CASSSIKQGAHLHF.

V usage is TRBV11-2 and J usage is TRBJ1-4; D perhaps matches TRBD1 (5 bases). The CDR3 extends over 18 amino acids. CDR1 is SGHAT and CDR2 is FQNNGV in the germline V gene. The V end lost 5 bases, the J end lost 5 bases, and 24 bases lay between the germline ends. Here the CDR3 reads CASSQRAGRAVENEKLFF. DNA for the CDR3: TGTGCCAGCAGCCAGCGGGCAGGGCGCGCAGTGGAAAATGAAAAACTGTTTTTT.

The chain has TRBV27 and TRBJ2-3; 8 bases are a match to TRBD2. Trimming removed 3 bases from V and 6 bases from J; junction bases left unmatched: 8. Germline CDR1 and CDR2: MNHEY and SMNVEV (reference sequence). The CDR3 is 15 amino acids. CDR3 residues: CASSLAERGRDTQYF. The CDR3 bases are TGTGCCAGCAGTTTGGCGGAGCGGGGGAGGGATACGCAGTATTTT.

In its sample, this clone ranks as large. This chain connects TRBV7-6 to TRBJ1-1; no clear D gene. Germline-derived CDR1 and CDR2 are SGHVS and FNYEAQ. CDR3 length: 15 amino acids. Trimming took off 2 bases at V and 6 bases at J, with 16 bases between the two ends. The CDR3 protein is CASSLFLEGISEAFF. DNA for the CDR3: TGTGCCAGCAGCTTATTCTTGGAGGGAATCTCTGAAGCTTTCTTT.

V usage is TRBV6-5 and J usage is TRBJ1-6, with D possibly being TRBD1 (5 bases). Trimming took 6 bases from V and 3 from J, leaving 9 bases between them. In germline, CDR1 is MNHEY, CDR2 SVGAGI. The CDR3 runs 14 residues. CDR3 nucleotide sequence: TGTGCCAGCAGGGGAACAGGCTATAATTCACCCCTCCACTTT. Translated, it gives CASRGTGYNSPLHF.

The rearrangement links TRBV2 to TRBJ2-1, with 7 bases that match TRBD1. The length of the CDR3 is 14 residues. Germline trimming cut 4 bases from V and 4 bases from J; bases unmatched to any gene: 4. Germline values: CDR1 SNHLY, CDR2 FYNNEI. CDR3 nucleotide sequence: TGTGCCAGCAGTGCCGGGACAGATTACAATGAGCAGTTCTTC. The encoded protein is CASSAGTDYNEQFF. The variable domain in full, with the rest retrieved from reference TRBV2 and TRBJ2-1, is EPEVTQTPSHQVTQMGQEVILRCVPISNHLYFYWYRQILGQKVEFLVSFYNNEISEKSEIFDDQFSVERPDGSNFTLKIRSTKLEDSAMYFCASSAGTDYNEQFFGPGTRLTVL.

The chain links TRBV7-2 to TRBJ2-5; D is perhaps TRBD2 (6 bases). The germline V gene has CDR1 SGHTA and CDR2 FQGNSA. The CDR3 runs to 14 residues. Trimming stripped 4 bases from V and 2 bases from J, with 11 bases between. The CDR3 here is CASSSSGRQETQYF. The CDR3 bases are TGTGCCAGCAGCTCCTCTGGGAGGCAAGAGACCCAGTACTTC.

CDR3 sequence: CASRLGTGLLYGYTF. CDR3 sequence (DNA): TGTGCCAGCAGACTAGGGACAGGGTTACTCTATGGCTACACCTTC. This chain uses TRBV5-4 with TRBJ1-2; 9 bases agree with TRBD1. The CDR3 extends over 15 amino acids. The V gene's germline CDR1 is SGHNT and CDR2 YYREEE (reference sequence). Trimming cost V 5 bases and J 4 bases; bases outside gene matches: 9.

In its sample, this clone was seen a few times. It is unclear where the CDR3 begins or ends on the DNA, so no DNA is shown, and the CDR3 is as TCRdb lists it. The genes are TRBV5-5 and TRBJ1-1. Ends included, the CDR3 has 13 residues. Germline V gene data show CDR1 as SGHKS and CDR2 as YYEKEE (reference sequence). The CDR3 spells CASSSTSNTEAFF.

The V call is TRBV7-8, the J call TRBJ2-7, with TRBD1 as a possible D gene (6 bases). V lost 6 bases to trimming and J lost 6 bases, with 21 bases between them. CDR3 length: 15 residues. Germline values: CDR1 SGHVS, CDR2 FQNEAQ. The CDR3 DNA reads TGTGCCAGCAGACCCCCCAAGGGGGTTGTGTCCGAGCAGTACTTC. As protein: CASRPPKGVVSEQYF.

This rearrangement joins TRBV4-1 to TRBJ2-3, with 9 bases lining up with TRBD2. The CDR3 covers 16 residues. The trim removed 4 bases at V and 1 base at J, leaving 6 bases unmatched. CDR1 and CDR2 from the germline V gene are MGHRA and YSYEKL. The CDR3 loop is CASSLPAGGGTDTQYF. The DNA for the CDR3 is TGCGCCAGCAGCCTTCCGGCGGGGGGGGGCACAGATACGCAGTATTTT.

The chain uses TRBV10-2 and TRBJ1-1; D is unclear. Deletions cut 3 bases from V and 0 bases from J, with 2 bases between. Germline loops: CDR1 WSHSY, CDR2 SAAADI. The CDR3 is 12 amino acids. The chain's CDR3 is CASSDMNTEAFF. The CDR3, as DNA: TGCGCCAGCAGTGATATGAACACTGAAGCTTTCTTT.

To note about this clone: Its ends do not fully match the called genes, so a read error is possible. The same CDR3 arises from other DNA sequences in this sample as well. V usage is TRBV6-4 and J usage is TRBJ1-1, with TRBD1 matching over 9 bases. From germline, CDR1 is MRHNA and CDR2 SNTAGT. This CDR3 comprises 14 residues. As DNA, the CDR3 is TGTGCCAGCAGTCGGGACAGGGAAAACACTGAGGCTTTCTTT. It codes for CASSRDRENTEAFF.

The chain joins TRBV2 to TRBJ2-1; possible D gene TRBD1, 5 bases. Germline assignment: CDR1 SNHLY and CDR2 FYNNEI. The CDR3 loop spans 14 amino acids. The V end lost 9 bases, the J end lost 0 bases, and 12 bases lay between the germline ends. The CDR3 DNA sequence: TGTGCCAGGGGGCTTAGGAGCTCCTACAATGAGCAGTTCTTC. Protein sequence: CARGLRSSYNEQFF.

V usage is TRBV5-8 and J usage is TRBJ2-7; no definite D call. Germline-derived CDR1 and CDR2 are SGHTS and YDEGEE. The CDR3 has 13 residues. Deletions cut 4 bases from V and 2 bases from J, with 10 bases between. The CDR3 DNA reads TGTGCCAGCAGCCACCTATCCCCCTACGAGCAGTACTTC. This translates into CASSHLSPYEQYF.

This clone appeared once. V usage is TRBV15 and J usage is TRBJ1-2, with D uncertain. V lost 7 bases, J lost 12 bases, and 6 bases lay in between. This CDR3 contains 8 residues. Germline V gene sequence: CDR1 LNHNV, CDR2 YYDKDF (reference sequence). CDR3 sequence (DNA): TGTGCCACCACCCCTCACACCTTC. Amino acid sequence: CATTPHTF.

The chain combines TRBV29-1 with TRBJ2-5; D gene ambiguous. The CDR3 runs to 15 residues. CDR1 SQVTM and CDR2 ANQGSEA come from the germline V gene. The ends were cut back, 3 bases at V and 1 base at J, with 15 bases in the middle. The CDR3 DNA sequence: TGCAGCGTTGACTTTAGAGAGGAGTCCCAAGAGACCCAGTACTTC. This sequence encodes CSVDFREESQETQYF. Variable domain in full (rest from reference TRBV29-1 and TRBJ2-5): SAVISQKPSRDICQRGTSLTIQCQVDSQVTMMFWYRQQPGQSLTLIATANQGSEATYESGFVIDKFPISRPNLTFSTLTVSNMSPEDSSIYLCSVDFREESQETQYFGPGTRLLVL.

The chain carries TRBV13 and TRBJ2-2, with 8 bases fitting TRBD2. Germline V gene sequence: CDR1 PRHDT, CDR2 FYEKMQ (reference sequence). The V and J ends lost 4 bases and 1 base, in that order; junction bases with no gene match: 2. The CDR3 runs to 15 residues. The CDR3: CASSYLAGNTGELFF. DNA of the CDR3: TGTGCCAGCAGCTACCTAGCGGGGAACACCGGGGAGCTGTTTTTT.

The chain carries TRBV5-1 and TRBJ1-4, with unresolved D. From germline, CDR1 is SGHRS and CDR2 YFSETQ. V was shortened by 0 bases and J by 3 bases, with 6 bases between the two germline ends. This CDR3 is 14 amino acids long. CDR3: CASSLEAANEKLFF. The CDR3 DNA reads as TGCGCCAGCAGCTTGGAGGCGGCTAATGAAAAACTGTTTTTT.

The chain has TRBV6-6 and TRBJ1-1, with 7 nucleotides matching TRBD1. CDR1 and CDR2 from the germline V gene are MNHNY and SVGAGI (reference sequence). The CDR3 covers 15 residues. Trimming removed 6 bases from V and 5 bases from J; junction bases left unmatched: 12. CDR3: CASSQGRDRWTEAFF. In DNA form, the CDR3 reads TGTGCCAGCAGCCAGGGCAGGGACAGATGGACTGAAGCTTTCTTT.

The chain recombines TRBV5-1 with TRBJ1-6; 9 nucleotides agree with TRBD1. This CDR3 is 15 amino acids long. Germline loops: CDR1 SGHRS, CDR2 YFSETQ. Unmatched junction bases numbered 2, after V lost 0 bases and J lost 7 bases. The CDR3 is CASSLAGTGNSPLHF. CDR3 DNA: TGCGCCAGCAGCTTGGCCGGGACAGGGAATTCACCCCTCCACTTT.

The chain recombines TRBV6-1 with TRBJ2-3; 16 positions agree with TRBD2. The germline V gene has CDR1 MNHNS and CDR2 SASEGT. The CDR3 is made up of 15 amino acids. The V segment lost 6 bases and the J segment 4 bases; nucleotides outside the gene matches: 1. The CDR3 sequence: CASRGLAGGADTQYF. In DNA form, the CDR3 reads TGTGCCAGCAGGGGACTAGCGGGGGGGGCAGATACGCAGTATTTT.

The rearrangement joins TRBV18 to TRBJ2-7, with 13 bases lining up with TRBD2. This CDR3 contains 14 residues. The germline V gene has CDR1 KGHSH and CDR2 LQKENI. The V and J ends lost 5 bases and 2 bases, in that order; junction bases with no gene match: 0. CDR3 loop: CASSGTSGAYEQYF. The CDR3 coding sequence is TGTGCCAGCTCAGGGACTAGCGGGGCCTACGAGCAGTACTTC.

The rearrangement links TRBV4-3 to TRBJ1-1; 11 nucleotides line up with TRBD1. The CDR3 totals 15 residues. With 4 bases clipped from V and 0 bases from J, the junction kept 1 base outside the gene matches. Germline V gives CDR1 LGHNA, CDR2 YSLEER. The CDR3 nucleotides are TGCGCCAGCAGCCGGGACAGGGGGGTGAACACTGAAGCTTTCTTT. Protein sequence: CASSRDRGVNTEAFF.